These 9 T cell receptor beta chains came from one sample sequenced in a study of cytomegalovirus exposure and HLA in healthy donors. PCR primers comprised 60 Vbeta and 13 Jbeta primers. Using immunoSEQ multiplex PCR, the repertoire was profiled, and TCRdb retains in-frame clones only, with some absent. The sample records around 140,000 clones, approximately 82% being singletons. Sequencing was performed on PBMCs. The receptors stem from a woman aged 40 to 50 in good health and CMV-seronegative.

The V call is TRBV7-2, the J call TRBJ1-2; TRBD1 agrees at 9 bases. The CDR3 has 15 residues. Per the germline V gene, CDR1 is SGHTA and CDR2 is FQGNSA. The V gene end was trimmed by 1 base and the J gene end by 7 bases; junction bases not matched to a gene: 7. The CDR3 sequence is CASSLGSGQGPGYTF. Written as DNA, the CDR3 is TGTGCCAGCAGCTTAGGTTCGGGACAGGGCCCTGGCTACACCTTC.

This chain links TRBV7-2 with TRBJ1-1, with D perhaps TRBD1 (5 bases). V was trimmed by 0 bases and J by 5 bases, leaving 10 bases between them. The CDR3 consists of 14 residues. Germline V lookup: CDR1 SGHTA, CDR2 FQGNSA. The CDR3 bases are TGTGCCAGCAGCTTAGCGCGGGGCGGAACTGAAGCTTTCTTT. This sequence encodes CASSLARGGTEAFF.

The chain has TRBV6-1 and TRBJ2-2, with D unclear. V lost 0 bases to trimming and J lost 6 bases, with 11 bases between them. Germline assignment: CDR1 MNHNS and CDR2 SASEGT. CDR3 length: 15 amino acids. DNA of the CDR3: TGTGCCAGCAGTGAAGCAGCAGGAAGCCCCGGGGAGCTGTTTTTT. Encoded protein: CASSEAAGSPGELFF.

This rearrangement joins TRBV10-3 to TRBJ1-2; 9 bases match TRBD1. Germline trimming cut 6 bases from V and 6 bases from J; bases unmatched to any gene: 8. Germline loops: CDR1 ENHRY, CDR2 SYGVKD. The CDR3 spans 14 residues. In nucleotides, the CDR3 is TGTGCCATCAGCCCCACGGACAGGGGAAATGGCTACACCTTC. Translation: CAISPTDRGNGYTF.

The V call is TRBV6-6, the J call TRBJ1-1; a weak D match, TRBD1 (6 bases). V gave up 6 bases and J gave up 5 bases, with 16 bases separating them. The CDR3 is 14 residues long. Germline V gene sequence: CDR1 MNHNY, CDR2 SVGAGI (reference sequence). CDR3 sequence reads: CASSPRGGRTEAFF. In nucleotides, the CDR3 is TGTGCCAGCAGCCCCCGGGGGGGCCGGACTGAAGCTTTCTTT.

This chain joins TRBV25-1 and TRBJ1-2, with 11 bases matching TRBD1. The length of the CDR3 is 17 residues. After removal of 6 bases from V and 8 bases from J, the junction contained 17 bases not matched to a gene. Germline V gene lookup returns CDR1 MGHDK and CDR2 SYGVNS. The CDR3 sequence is CASSEAGQGESLGGYTF. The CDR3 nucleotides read TGTGCCAGCAGCGAGGCGGGACAGGGGGAATCTCTAGGCGGCTACACCTTC.

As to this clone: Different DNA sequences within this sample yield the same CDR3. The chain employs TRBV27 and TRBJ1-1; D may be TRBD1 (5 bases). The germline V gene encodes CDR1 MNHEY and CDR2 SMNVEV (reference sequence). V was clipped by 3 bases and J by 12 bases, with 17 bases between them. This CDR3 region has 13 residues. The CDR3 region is CASSFLHPGYTFF. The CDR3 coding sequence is TGTGCCAGCAGTTTTTTACATCCAGGGTATACTTTCTTT.

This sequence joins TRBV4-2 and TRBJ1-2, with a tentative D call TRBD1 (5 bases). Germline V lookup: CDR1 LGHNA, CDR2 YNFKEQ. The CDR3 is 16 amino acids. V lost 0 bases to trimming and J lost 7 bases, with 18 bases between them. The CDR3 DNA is TGTGCCAGCAGCCAAGAATCGCAGGGAATTACTACTGGCTACACCTTC. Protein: CASSQESQGITTGYTF.

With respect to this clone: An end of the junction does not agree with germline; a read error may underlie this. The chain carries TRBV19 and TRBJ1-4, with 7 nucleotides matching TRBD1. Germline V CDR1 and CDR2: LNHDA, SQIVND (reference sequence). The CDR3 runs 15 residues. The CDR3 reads CASRPKTGRIEKLFF. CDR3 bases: TGTGCTAGTAGACCAAAGACAGGGCGGATCGAAAAACTGTTTTTT. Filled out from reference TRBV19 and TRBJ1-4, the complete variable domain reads DGGITQSPKYLFRKEGQNVTLSCEQNLNHDAMYWYRQDPGQGLRLIYYSQIVNDFQKGDIAEGYSVSREKKESFPLTVTSAQKNPTAFYLCASRPKTGRIEKLFFGSGTQLSVL.